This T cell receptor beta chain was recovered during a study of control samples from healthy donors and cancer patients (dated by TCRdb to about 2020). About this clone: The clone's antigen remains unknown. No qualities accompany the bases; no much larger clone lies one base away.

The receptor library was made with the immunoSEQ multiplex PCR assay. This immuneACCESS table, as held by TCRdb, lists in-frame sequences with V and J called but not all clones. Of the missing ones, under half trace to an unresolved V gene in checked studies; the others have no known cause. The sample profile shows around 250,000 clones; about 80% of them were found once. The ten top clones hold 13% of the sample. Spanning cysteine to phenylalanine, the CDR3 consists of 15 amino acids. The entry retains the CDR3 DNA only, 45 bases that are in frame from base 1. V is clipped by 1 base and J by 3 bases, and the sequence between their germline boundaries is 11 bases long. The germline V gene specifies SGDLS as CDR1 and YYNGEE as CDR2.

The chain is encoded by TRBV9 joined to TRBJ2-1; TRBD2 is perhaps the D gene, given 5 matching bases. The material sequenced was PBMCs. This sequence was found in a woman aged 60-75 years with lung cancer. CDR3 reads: CASSVWEGSYNEQFF. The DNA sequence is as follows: TGTGCCAGCAGCGTATGGGAAGGGAGCTACAATGAGCAGTTCTTC.